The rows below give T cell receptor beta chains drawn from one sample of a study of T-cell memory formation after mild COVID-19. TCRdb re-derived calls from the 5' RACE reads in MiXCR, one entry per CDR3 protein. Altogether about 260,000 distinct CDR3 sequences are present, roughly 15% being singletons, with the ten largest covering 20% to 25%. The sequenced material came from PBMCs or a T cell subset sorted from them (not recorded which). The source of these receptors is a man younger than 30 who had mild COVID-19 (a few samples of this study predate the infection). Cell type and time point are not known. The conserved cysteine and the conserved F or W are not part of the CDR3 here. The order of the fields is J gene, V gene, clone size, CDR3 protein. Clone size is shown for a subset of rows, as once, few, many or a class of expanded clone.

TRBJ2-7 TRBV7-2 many ASSPIGAPYEQY
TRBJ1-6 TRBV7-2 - ASSPPGTGNNSPLH
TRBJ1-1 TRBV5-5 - ASSLTFYTPGMNTEAF
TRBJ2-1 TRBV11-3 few ASSLGGTRGNEQF
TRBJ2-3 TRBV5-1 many ASSVVGTGSTDTQY
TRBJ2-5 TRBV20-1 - SARESEGGQETQY
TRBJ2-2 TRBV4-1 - ASSQERLTELTGELF
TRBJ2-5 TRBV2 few ASTEGTSAAYSKETQY
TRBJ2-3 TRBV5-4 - ASSPRAQGPTDTQY
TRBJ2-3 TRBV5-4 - ASSLAASGGSTDTQY
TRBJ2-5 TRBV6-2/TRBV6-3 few ASAGEWTGGQETQY
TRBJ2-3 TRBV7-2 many ASSFLRLAGGTDTQY
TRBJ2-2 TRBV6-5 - ASSYFSGGGTGELF
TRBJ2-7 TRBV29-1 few SVAPDRKGEQY
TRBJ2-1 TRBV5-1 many ASSFGSSYNEQF
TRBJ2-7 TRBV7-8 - ASSRPGLAGPYEQY
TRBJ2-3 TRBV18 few ASSLLAGIDTQY
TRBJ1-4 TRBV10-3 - AISGRNEKLF
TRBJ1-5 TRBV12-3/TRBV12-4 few ASRPQGGDQPQH
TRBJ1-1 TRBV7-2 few ASSALSLNTEAF
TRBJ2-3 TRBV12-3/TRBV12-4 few ASTTALGGTDTQY
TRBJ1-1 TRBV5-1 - ASSLFSGTNTEAF
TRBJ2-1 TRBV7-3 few ASSPSGGTNNEQF
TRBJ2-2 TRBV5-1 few ASSSQGYGTGELF
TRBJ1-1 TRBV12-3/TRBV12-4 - ASTKIREGDTEAF
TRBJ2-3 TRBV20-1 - SARGTDTQY
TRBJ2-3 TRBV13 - ASSSESGGAPDTQY
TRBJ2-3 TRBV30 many AWSITGGADTQY
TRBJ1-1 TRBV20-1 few GLLRETEAF
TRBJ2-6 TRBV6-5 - ASISGANVLT
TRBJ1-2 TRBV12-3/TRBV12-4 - ASSFSGWGGGGYT
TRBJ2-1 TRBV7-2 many ASSARAQGLSNEQF
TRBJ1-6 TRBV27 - ASSYIGEPSPLH
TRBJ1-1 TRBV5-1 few ASSLQGQSSEAF
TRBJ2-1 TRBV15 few ATSRGLAPYNEQF
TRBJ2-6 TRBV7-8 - ASSGTGESPGANVLT
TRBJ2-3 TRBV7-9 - ASVEQGVRTDTQY
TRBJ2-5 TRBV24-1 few ATSAPGQEETQY
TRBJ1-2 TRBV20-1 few SVGVGPSGYT
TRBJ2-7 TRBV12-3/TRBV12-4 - ASSSTPGVGQY
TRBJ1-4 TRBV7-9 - ASSLGSATNEKLF
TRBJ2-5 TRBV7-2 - ASSLGGHSQETQY
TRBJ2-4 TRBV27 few ASSLYTGGAKNIQY